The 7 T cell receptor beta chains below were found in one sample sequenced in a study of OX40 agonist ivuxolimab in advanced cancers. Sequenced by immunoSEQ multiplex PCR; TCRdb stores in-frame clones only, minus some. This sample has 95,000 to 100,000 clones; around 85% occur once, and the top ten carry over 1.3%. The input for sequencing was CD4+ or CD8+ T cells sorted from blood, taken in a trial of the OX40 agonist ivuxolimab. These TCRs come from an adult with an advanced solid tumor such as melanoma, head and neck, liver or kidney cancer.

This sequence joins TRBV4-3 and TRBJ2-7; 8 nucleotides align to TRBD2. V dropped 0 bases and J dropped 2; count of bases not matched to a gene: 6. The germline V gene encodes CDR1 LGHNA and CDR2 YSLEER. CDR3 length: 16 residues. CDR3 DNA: TGCGCCAGCAGCCAAGATTGGGGACTAGGTACCTACGAGCAGTACTTC. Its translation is CASSQDWGLGTYEQYF.

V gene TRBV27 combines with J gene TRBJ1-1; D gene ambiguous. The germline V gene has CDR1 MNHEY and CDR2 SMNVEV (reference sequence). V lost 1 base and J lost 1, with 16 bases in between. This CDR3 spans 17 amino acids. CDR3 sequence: CASSLFAVGTANTEAFF. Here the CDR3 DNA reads TGTGCCAGCAGTTTATTCGCTGTCGGCACAGCGAACACTGAAGCTTTCTTT.

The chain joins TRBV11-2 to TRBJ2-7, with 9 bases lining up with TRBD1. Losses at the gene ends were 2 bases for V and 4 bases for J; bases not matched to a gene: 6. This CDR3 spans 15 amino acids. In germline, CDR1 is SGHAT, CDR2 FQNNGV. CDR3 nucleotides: TGTGCCAGCAGCTTAAACCGGGACAGGGCGTACGAGCAGTACTTC. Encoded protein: CASSLNRDRAYEQYF.

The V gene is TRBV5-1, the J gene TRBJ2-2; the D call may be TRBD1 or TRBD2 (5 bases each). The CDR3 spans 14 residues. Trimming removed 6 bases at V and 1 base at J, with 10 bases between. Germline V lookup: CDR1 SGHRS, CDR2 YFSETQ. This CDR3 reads CASIRDLNTGELFF. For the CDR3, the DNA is TGCGCCAGCATTCGGGACCTGAACACCGGGGAGCTGTTTTTT.

As DNA, the CDR3 is TGCAGCGTTAGACGGACAGGGACCGTGGATGAGCAGTTCTTC. Translation: CSVRRTGTVDEQFF. J is TRBJ2-1 and V is TRBV29-1; TRBD1 agrees at 8 bases. There are 14 residues in the CDR3. Germline V gene lookup returns CDR1 SQVTM and CDR2 ANQGSEA. The V gene end was trimmed by 5 bases and the J gene end by 8 bases; junction bases not matched to a gene: 11.

For the CDR3, the DNA is TGTGCCAGCAGCACCCAGACAGTTGGTGAGCAGTTCTTC. Translating gives CASSTQTVGEQFF. The gene calls are TRBV6-5 and TRBJ2-1, with D perhaps TRBD1 (5 bases). V lost 6 bases to trimming and J lost 9 bases, with 15 bases between them. CDR1 and CDR2 (germline): MNHEY, SVGAGI. This CDR3 is built from 13 residues.

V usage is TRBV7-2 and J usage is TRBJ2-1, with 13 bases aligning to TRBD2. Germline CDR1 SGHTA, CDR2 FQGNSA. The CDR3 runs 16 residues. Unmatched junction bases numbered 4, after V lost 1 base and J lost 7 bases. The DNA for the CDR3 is TGTGCCAGCAGCTTAGTGACTAGCGGGAGGAGAAATGAGCAGTTCTTC. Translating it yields CASSLVTSGRRNEQFF.